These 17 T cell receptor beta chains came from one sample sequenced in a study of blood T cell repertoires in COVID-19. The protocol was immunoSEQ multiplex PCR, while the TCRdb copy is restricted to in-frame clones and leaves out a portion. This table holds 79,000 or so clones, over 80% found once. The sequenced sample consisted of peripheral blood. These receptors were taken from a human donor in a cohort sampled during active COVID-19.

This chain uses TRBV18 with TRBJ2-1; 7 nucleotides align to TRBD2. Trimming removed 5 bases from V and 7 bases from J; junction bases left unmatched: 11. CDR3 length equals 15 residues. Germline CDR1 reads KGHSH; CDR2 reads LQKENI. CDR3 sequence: CASSEILATGNEQFF. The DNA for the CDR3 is TGTGCCAGCTCAGAGATACTAGCGACCGGGAATGAGCAGTTCTTC.

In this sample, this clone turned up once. The CDR3 DNA reads as TGTGCCAGCAGCCAAGACCCCAGGTTTTCCAACACAGATACGCAGTATTTT. It is translated as CASSQDPRFSNTDTQYF. The chain carries TRBV14 and TRBJ2-3; D is unresolved. CDR3 length: 17 amino acids. From germline, CDR1 is SGHDN and CDR2 FVKESK. The germline V and J ends were trimmed by 0 bases and 2 bases, with 15 bases remaining between them.

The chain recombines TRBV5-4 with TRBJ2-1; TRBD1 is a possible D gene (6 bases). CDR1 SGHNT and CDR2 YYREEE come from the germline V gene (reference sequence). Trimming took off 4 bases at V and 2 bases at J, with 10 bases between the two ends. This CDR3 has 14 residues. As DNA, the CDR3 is TGTGCCAGCAGCAAACAGGGTCCCTACAATGAGCAGTTCTTC. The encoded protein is CASSKQGPYNEQFF.

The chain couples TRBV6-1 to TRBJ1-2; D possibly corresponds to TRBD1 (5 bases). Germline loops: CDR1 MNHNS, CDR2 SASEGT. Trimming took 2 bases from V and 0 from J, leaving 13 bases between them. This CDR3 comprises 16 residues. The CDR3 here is CASSELGQLANYGYTF. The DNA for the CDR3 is TGTGCCAGCAGTGAATTGGGGCAGCTCGCTAACTATGGCTACACCTTC.

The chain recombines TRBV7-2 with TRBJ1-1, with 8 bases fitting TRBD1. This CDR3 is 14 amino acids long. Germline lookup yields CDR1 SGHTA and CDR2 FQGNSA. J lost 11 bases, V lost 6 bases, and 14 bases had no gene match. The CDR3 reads CASSFLGQGLEAFF. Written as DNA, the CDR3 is TGTGCCAGCAGTTTCCTCGGACAGGGATTAGAGGCTTTCTTT.

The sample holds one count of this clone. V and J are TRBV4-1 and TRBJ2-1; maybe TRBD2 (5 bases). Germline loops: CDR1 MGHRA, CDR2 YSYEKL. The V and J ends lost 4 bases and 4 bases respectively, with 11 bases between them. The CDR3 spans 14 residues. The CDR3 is CASSPEGRYNEQFF. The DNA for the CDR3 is TGCGCCAGCAGCCCCGAGGGCCGTTACAATGAGCAGTTCTTC.

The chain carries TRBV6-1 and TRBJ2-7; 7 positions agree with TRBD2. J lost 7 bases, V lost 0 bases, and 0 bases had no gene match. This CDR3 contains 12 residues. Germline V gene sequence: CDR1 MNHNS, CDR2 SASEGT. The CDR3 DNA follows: TGTGCCAGCAGTGAAGCGGGAGGGGAGCAGTACTTC. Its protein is CASSEAGGEQYF.

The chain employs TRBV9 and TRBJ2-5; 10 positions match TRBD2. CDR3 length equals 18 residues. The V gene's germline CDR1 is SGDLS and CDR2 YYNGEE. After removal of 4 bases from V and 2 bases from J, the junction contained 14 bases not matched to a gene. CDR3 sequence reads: CASSPSGIAGGRQETQYF. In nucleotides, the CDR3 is TGTGCCAGCAGCCCCTCGGGAATAGCGGGAGGAAGGCAAGAGACCCAGTACTTC. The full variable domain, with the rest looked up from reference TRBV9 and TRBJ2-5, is DSGVTQTPKHLITATGQRVTLRCSPRSGDLSVYWYQQSLDQGLQFLIQYYNGEERAKGNILERFSAQQFPDLHSELNLSSLELGDSALYFCASSPSGIAGGRQETQYFGPGTRLLVL.

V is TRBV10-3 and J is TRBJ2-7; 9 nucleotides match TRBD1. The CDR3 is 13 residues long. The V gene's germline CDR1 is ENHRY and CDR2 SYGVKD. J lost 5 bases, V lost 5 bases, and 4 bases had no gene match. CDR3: CAISTGGADEQYF. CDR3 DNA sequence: TGTGCCATCAGTACAGGGGGCGCGGACGAGCAGTACTTC.

CDR3 DNA sequence: TGTGCCAGCTCACCAGCTGCTAGCGGCTCCTACGAGCAGTACTTC. It translates to CASSPAASGSYEQYF. The chain recombines TRBV18 with TRBJ2-7; 7 bases align to TRBD2. V shed 2 bases and J 0 bases; nucleotides not matched to a gene: 4. The germline gives CDR1 KGHSH, CDR2 LQKENI. The CDR3 contains 15 residues. Drawing the rest from reference TRBV18 and TRBJ2-7, the complete variable domain is NAGVMQNPRHLVRRRGQEARLRCSPMKGHSHVYWYRQLPEEGLKFMVYLQKENIIDESGMPKERFSAEFPKEGPSILRIQQVVRGDSAAYFCASSPAASGSYEQYFGPGTRLTVT.

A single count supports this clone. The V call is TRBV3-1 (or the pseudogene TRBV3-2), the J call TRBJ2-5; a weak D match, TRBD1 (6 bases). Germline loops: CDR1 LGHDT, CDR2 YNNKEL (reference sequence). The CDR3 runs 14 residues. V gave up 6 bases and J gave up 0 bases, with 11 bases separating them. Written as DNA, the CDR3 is TGTGCCAGCAGTCCTTACAGGGACCAAGAGACCCAGTACTTC. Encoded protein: CASSPYRDQETQYF.

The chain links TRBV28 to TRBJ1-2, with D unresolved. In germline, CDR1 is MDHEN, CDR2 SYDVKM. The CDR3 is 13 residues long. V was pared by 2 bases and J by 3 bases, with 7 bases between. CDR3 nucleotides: TGTGCCAGCAGTTTAGCGGTATACTATGGCTACACCTTC. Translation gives CASSLAVYYGYTF.

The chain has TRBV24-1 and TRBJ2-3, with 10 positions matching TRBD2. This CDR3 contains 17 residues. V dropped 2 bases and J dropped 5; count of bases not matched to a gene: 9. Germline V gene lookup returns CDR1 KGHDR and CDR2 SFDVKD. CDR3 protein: CATSDSWLAGVIDTQYF. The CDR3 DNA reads TGTGCCACCAGTGATTCCTGGCTAGCGGGAGTTATAGATACGCAGTATTTT.

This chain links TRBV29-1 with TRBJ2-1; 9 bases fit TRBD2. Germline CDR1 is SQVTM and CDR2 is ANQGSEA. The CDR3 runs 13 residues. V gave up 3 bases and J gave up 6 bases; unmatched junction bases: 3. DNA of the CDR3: TGCAGCGTTGACACTAGCGGGCCCAATGAGCAGTTCTTC. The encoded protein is CSVDTSGPNEQFF.

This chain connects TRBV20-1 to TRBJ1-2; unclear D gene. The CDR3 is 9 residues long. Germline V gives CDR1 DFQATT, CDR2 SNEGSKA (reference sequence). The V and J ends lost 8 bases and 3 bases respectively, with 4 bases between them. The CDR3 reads CSIDYGYTF. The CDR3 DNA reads TGCAGTATAGACTATGGCTACACCTTC.

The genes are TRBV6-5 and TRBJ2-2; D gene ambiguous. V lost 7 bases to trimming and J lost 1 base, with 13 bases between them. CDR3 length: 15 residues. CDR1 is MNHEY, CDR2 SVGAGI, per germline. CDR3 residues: CASTSRQMNTGELFF. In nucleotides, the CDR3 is TGTGCCAGCACCTCGCGGCAGATGAACACCGGGGAGCTGTTTTTT.

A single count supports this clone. The CDR3 loop reads CASSKISGAEEQFF. DNA for the CDR3: TGTGCCAGCAGTAAAATTAGCGGCGCTGAGGAGCAGTTCTTC. The rearrangement joins TRBV27 to TRBJ2-1, with D perhaps TRBD2 (6 bases). The CDR3 totals 14 residues. The V end was cut by 5 bases, the J end by 10 bases, with 18 bases between. The germline V gene has CDR1 MNHEY and CDR2 SMNVEV (reference sequence).